Listed here are 25 T cell receptor beta chains from one sample, sequenced in a study of human CD8 memory T cell subsets. Among CD8+ T cells, TPEX were CCR7+ PD-1+ TIGIT+ early memory cells with exhausted-like traits. TCR beta was sequenced from UMI-tagged 5' RACE libraries. With the 5' RACE reads reprocessed, TCRdb shows one record per CDR3 protein and no DNA. The sample has some 7,900 distinct CDR3 sequences. Sequences were obtained from CD8+ T cells from PBMCs. These receptors were taken from a human donor in good health.

The chain has TRBV2 and TRBJ1-2. The CDR3 runs to 13 residues. Germline lookup yields CDR1 SNHLY and CDR2 FYNNEI. The CDR3 protein is CASSEGESYGYTF. Supplemented by reference TRBV2 and TRBJ1-2, the full variable domain reads EPEVTQTPSHQVTQMGQEVILRCVPISNHLYFYWYRQILGQKVEFLVSFYNNEISEKSEIFDDQFSVERPDGSNFTLKIRSTKLEDSAMYFCASSEGESYGYTFGSGTRLTVV.

The rearrangement links TRBV5-1 to TRBJ2-7. Per the germline V gene, CDR1 is SGHRS and CDR2 is YFSETQ. This CDR3 contains 14 residues. The CDR3 spells CASSLAVEAYEQYF.

The V call is TRBV5-1, the J call TRBJ2-2; absent DNA, TCRdb's TRBD1 call cannot be checked. CDR3 size: 16 residues. Germline lookup yields CDR1 SGHRS and CDR2 YFSETQ. The CDR3 here is CASSFLPGENTGELFF.

The genes are TRBV2 and TRBJ1-2; TCRdb indicates TRBD1, and absent DNA this call remains unverified. Germline values: CDR1 SNHLY, CDR2 FYNNEI. The CDR3 loop spans 12 amino acids. The CDR3 protein is CASSGQDYGYTF.

This clonotype is called medium-sized based on its frequency. The CDR3 sequence is CASSQDSRGGAYNEQFF. This chain uses TRBV4-1 with TRBJ2-1; TCRdb picks TRBD1, but there is no DNA to check that call. The germline V gene has CDR1 MGHRA and CDR2 YSYEKL. This CDR3 has 17 residues.

The rearrangement uses TRBV7-9 and TRBJ1-2; the TCRdb call, TRBD1, lacks DNA for checking. From germline, CDR1 is SEHNR and CDR2 FQNEAQ (reference sequence). The CDR3 totals 13 residues. The CDR3: CAIAGRNKGRYTF. Variable domain in full (rest from reference TRBV7-9 and TRBJ1-2): DTGVSQNPRHKITKRGQNVTFRCDPISEHNRLYWYRQTLGQGPEFLTYFQNEAQLEKSRLLSDRFSAERPKGSFSTLEIQRTEQGDSAMYLCAIAGRNKGRYTFGSGTRLTVV.

This clonotype counts as medium-sized by frequency. The chain joins TRBV29-1 to TRBJ1-2. The CDR3 totals 12 residues. The germline CDR1 and CDR2 sequences are SQVTM and ANQGSEA. CDR3 sequence reads: CSAYRQGDGYTF. Using reference TRBV29-1 and TRBJ1-2 for the parts outside the CDR3, the full variable domain is SAVISQKPSRDICQRGTSLTIQCQVDSQVTMMFWYRQQPGQSLTLIATANQGSEATYESGFVIDKFPISRPNLTFSTLTVSNMSPEDSSIYLCSAYRQGDGYTFGSGTRLTVV.

This rearrangement joins TRBV7-3 to TRBJ1-1; without DNA, the TCRdb call of TRBD1 cannot be checked. CDR1 SGHTA and CDR2 FQGTGA come from the germline V gene. The CDR3 sequence is 13 residues long. This CDR3 is CASSLQGNTEAFF.

This chain joins TRBV7-9 and TRBJ1-5; TCRdb calls TRBD1, which cannot be checked without DNA. The CDR3 covers 13 residues. CDR1 and CDR2 from the germline V gene are SEHNR and FQNEAQ (reference sequence). The CDR3 protein is CASSLGGHQPQHF. The full variable domain, with the rest looked up from reference TRBV7-9 and TRBJ1-5, is DTGVSQNPRHKITKRGQNVTFRCDPISEHNRLYWYRQTLGQGPEFLTYFQNEAQLEKSRLLSDRFSAERPKGSFSTLEIQRTEQGDSAMYLCASSLGGHQPQHFGDGTRLSIL.

The rearrangement links TRBV24-1 to TRBJ1-1; with no DNA, the TCRdb D assignment of TRBD1 cannot be verified. Germline V CDR1 and CDR2: KGHDR, SFDVKD. CDR3 length equals 12 residues. The CDR3 protein is CATSLGRTEAFF.

The V call is TRBV4-1, the J call TRBJ1-1; TCRdb indicates TRBD1, and absent DNA this call remains unverified. Germline V CDR1 and CDR2: MGHRA, YSYEKL. There are 14 residues in the CDR3. The CDR3 protein is CASSQPGHDTEAFF.

The gene calls are TRBV10-2 and TRBJ2-5; TCRdb's D call of TRBD2 is untestable without DNA. Germline V gene lookup returns CDR1 WSHSY and CDR2 SAAADI. This CDR3 has 14 amino acids. The CDR3: CASFPGGPGETQYF.

By frequency, this clonotype is medium-sized. CDR3 sequence: CASSSLGQGETDTQYF. V is TRBV28 and J is TRBJ2-3; TCRdb designates TRBD1, a call that cannot be tested without DNA. Per the germline V gene, CDR1 is MDHEN and CDR2 is SYDVKM. CDR3 length equals 16 residues.

This chain uses TRBV29-1 with TRBJ2-7. Germline CDR1 reads SQVTM; CDR2 reads ANQGSEA. This CDR3 is 14 amino acids long. The CDR3 sequence: CSVARSGSSYEQYF.

By frequency, this clonotype registers medium-sized. The chain combines TRBV5-1 with TRBJ1-1; lacking DNA, the TRBD1 call made by TCRdb goes unchecked. CDR3 length equals 13 residues. Germline V gene sequence: CDR1 SGHRS, CDR2 YFSETQ. The CDR3 loop is CASSLAVGAEAFF.

The gene calls are TRBV4-1 and TRBJ2-7; TCRdb gives TRBD1 as the D gene, but with no DNA this cannot be confirmed. This CDR3 is 16 amino acids long. Germline assignment: CDR1 MGHRA and CDR2 YSYEKL. The CDR3 here is CASSQDPTVGSYEQYF.

This clonotype shows up as medium-sized by frequency. This chain uses TRBV7-9 with TRBJ2-7; TCRdb's D gene call, TRBD2, goes unchecked for lack of DNA. The CDR3 is 13 residues long. Germline V gives CDR1 SEHNR, CDR2 FQNEAQ (reference sequence). The CDR3 here is CASSYFGGYEQYF.

The chain combines TRBV6-1 with TRBJ2-7; the TCRdb D gene call, TRBD1, has no DNA to confirm it. CDR1 and CDR2 from the germline V gene are MNHNS and SASEGT. The CDR3 has 15 amino acids. The CDR3 spells CASSDRTGSSYEQYF.

This chain connects TRBV29-1 to TRBJ2-7; the TCRdb D gene call, TRBD2, has no DNA to confirm it. Germline values: CDR1 SQVTM, CDR2 ANQGSEA. The CDR3 is made up of 16 amino acids. CDR3 in amino acids: CSAQGDTAGGRYEQYF.

Considering frequency, this clonotype is medium-sized. The chain links TRBV11-2 to TRBJ2-3; the TRBD1 assignment by TCRdb is unverifiable without DNA. This CDR3 has 15 amino acids. Per germline, CDR1 SGHAT and CDR2 FQNNGV. The CDR3 protein is CASSLLGQLADTQYF.

This chain links TRBV7-6 with TRBJ2-3; TCRdb names TRBD1, which stays unverified in the absence of DNA. Germline values: CDR1 SGHVS, CDR2 FNYEAQ. The CDR3 runs to 15 residues. This CDR3 is CASSLLQRGEDTQYF. Together with reference TRBV7-6 and TRBJ2-3, the CDR3 gives the full variable domain: GAGVSQSPRYKVTKRGQDVALRCDPISGHVSLYWYRQALGQGPEFLTYFNYEAQQDKSGLPNDRFSAERPEGSISTLTIQRTEQRDSAMYRCASSLLQRGEDTQYFGPGTRLTVL.

V is TRBV19 and J is TRBJ2-3; TCRdb returns TRBD1, unconfirmable since there is no DNA. The CDR3 spans 15 residues. CDR1 LNHDA and CDR2 SQIVND come from the germline V gene (reference sequence). CDR3 residues: CASSLGHPSTDTQYF.

J is TRBJ2-7 and V is TRBV28; with no DNA, the TCRdb D assignment of TRBD2 cannot be verified. The CDR3 is made up of 14 amino acids. The germline CDR1 and CDR2 sequences are MDHEN and SYDVKM. CDR3 protein: CASSLFSAGGQLYF. The full variable domain, in which reference TRBV28 and TRBJ2-7 provide the parts outside the CDR3, is DVKVTQSSRYLVKRTGEKVFLECVQDMDHENMFWYRQDPGLGLRLIYFSYDVKMKEKGDIPEGYSVSREKKERFSLILESASTNQTSMYLCASSLFSAGGQLYFGPGTRLTVT.

J is TRBJ2-5 and V is TRBV20-1; without DNA, the TCRdb call of TRBD2 cannot be checked. The germline V gene encodes CDR1 DFQATT and CDR2 SNEGSKA (reference sequence). The CDR3 loop spans 15 amino acids. The CDR3 loop is CSEAASGLIQETQYF.

The chain links TRBV14 to TRBJ1-1. The CDR3 is 16 residues long. CDR1 is SGHDN, CDR2 FVKESK, per germline. The CDR3 here is CASSPHPGGVWTEAFF.